Listed below are T cell receptor beta chains from one sample, sequenced in a study of cytomegalovirus exposure and HLA in healthy donors. The table came from immunoSEQ multiplex PCR; TCRdb's copy has only in-frame clones and leaves some out. The sample has 80,000 to 95,000 clones, roughly 77% seen once; the top ten hold roughly 15%. The specimen was PBMCs. The receptors were sampled from a middle-aged woman in good health and CMV-seropositive. CDR3s include the opening cysteine and the closing phenylalanine or tryptophan. A D gene is named only where the DNA matches it firmly. Rows give clone size only sometimes, using once, few, many, or a class for an expanded clone.

v_gene	j_gene	abundance	d_gene	CDR3aa	CDR3nt
TRBV19	TRBJ1-1	.	.	CASSIRDTEAFF	TGTGCCAGTAGTATCAGGGACACTGAAGCTTTCTTT
TRBV30	TRBJ2-5	.	.	CAWSVAGGQYF	TGTGCCTGGAGTGTGGCCGGGGGACAGTACTTC
TRBV5-5	TRBJ1-4	.	.	CASSLVHREVTNEKLFF	TGTGCCAGCAGCTTGGTACACAGGGAAGTAACTAATGAAAAACTGTTTTTT
TRBV2	TRBJ2-7	few	TRBD1	CASSEALQGDSFSYEQYF	TGTGCCAGCAGTGAAGCGCTTCAGGGGGACAGTTTTTCCTACGAGCAGTACTTC
TRBV6-1	TRBJ1-4	.	.	CASRPRGSLNEKLFF	TGTGCCAGCAGACCCCGAGGCTCTCTTAATGAAAAACTGTTTTTT
TRBV13	TRBJ1-1	.	.	CASSLLVNTEAFF	TGTGCCAGCAGCTTATTAGTGAACACTGAAGCTTTCTTT
TRBV28	TRBJ2-3	.	.	CASRPGVNTQYF	TGTGCCAGCAGACCTGGAGTTAATACGCAGTATTTT
TRBV7-9	TRBJ1-4	.	.	CASSPLDTESEKLFF	TGTGCCAGCAGCCCCTTGGACACGGAGAGCGAAAAACTGTTTTTT
TRBV6-5	TRBJ1-4	.	.	CASRRPEATNEKLFF	TGTGCCAGCAGGCGCCCTGAGGCAACTAATGAAAAACTGTTTTTT
TRBV28	TRBJ1-2	.	.	CASNTGGEYGYTF	TGTGCCAGCAACACTGGAGGGGAGTATGGCTACACCTTC
TRBV28	TRBJ1-5	.	.	CASSFIGRGNNQPQHF	TGTGCCAGCAGCTTCATTGGACGGGGGAATAATCAGCCCCAGCATTTT
TRBV28	TRBJ2-5	.	.	CASSLLRDQETQYF	TGTGCCAGCAGTTTATTGAGAGACCAAGAGACCCAGTACTTC
TRBV6-1	TRBJ2-7	.	.	CASSESVKGKYF	TGTGCCAGCAGTGAAAGCGTCAAAGGAAAGTACTTC
TRBV14	TRBJ2-2	.	.	CASSRPQGIATGELFF	TGTGCCAGCAGCAGACCTCAGGGAATTGCCACCGGGGAGCTGTTTTTT
TRBV5-1	TRBJ1-6	.	.	CASSLGRNSNSPLHF	TGCGCCAGCAGCTTGGGCAGGAATTCAAATTCACCCCTCCACTTT
TRBV9	TRBJ1-1	.	.	CASSVGGRPGGNTEAFF	TGTGCCAGCAGCGTAGGAGGTCGCCCCGGGGGGAACACTGAAGCTTTCTTT
TRBV7-2	TRBJ1-3	.	.	CASSHRVGGVSSGNTIYF	TGTGCCAGCAGCCATCGGGTCGGCGGCGTCAGCTCTGGAAACACCATATATTTT
TRBV12-5	TRBJ2-1	few	TRBD1	CASGLARTGADEQFF	TGTGCTAGTGGTTTGGCCAGGACAGGGGCGGATGAGCAGTTCTTC
TRBV7-9	TRBJ2-3	once	TRBD1	CASSPDRGWIDTQYF	TGTGCCAGCAGCCCGGACAGGGGATGGATAGATACGCAGTATTTT
TRBV2	TRBJ1-2	once	.	CASSPQGISNYGYTF	TGTGCCAGCAGCCCCCAGGGGATTTCTAACTATGGCTACACCTTC
TRBV4-1	TRBJ2-3	few	.	CASSQGANTDTQYF	TGCGCCAGCAGCCAAGGAGCGAACACAGATACGCAGTATTTT
TRBV7-2	TRBJ2-7	few	TRBD2	CASSPGLAGGDSYEQYF	TGTGCCAGCAGCCCTGGACTAGCGGGGGGGGATTCCTACGAGCAGTACTTC
TRBV18	TRBJ2-5	.	TRBD1	CASSPKDREETQYF	TGTGCCAGCTCTCCTAAGGACAGGGAAGAGACCCAGTACTTC
TRBV6-5	TRBJ2-7	.	.	CASRSAGPQYEQYF	TGTGCCAGCAGGTCGGCAGGGCCCCAATACGAGCAGTACTTC